This T cell receptor (beta chain) emerged from a study of cytomegalovirus exposure and HLA in healthy donors. Study-level findings and limits: Clusters of TCRs from the first cohort tended to co-occur in the 95 to 150 validation repertoires (as a later analysis found).

The germline V gene encodes CDR1 SGHAT and CDR2 FQNNGV. The CDR3 totals 15 residues. Deletions cut 2 bases from V and 2 bases from J, with 13 bases between. On this clone itself: The target antigen is unknown.

Sequenced by immunoSEQ multiplex PCR; TCRdb stores in-frame clones only, minus some. The table has some 260,000 clones, roughly 91% seen once. This TCR was recovered from a woman in her 30s in good health and CMV-seronegative. Sequenced material: PBMCs. The rearrangement uses TRBV11-2 and TRBJ2-7; D is ambiguous. CDR3 DNA: TGTGCCAGCAGCTTAATCCCCGACTCTGCCTACGAGCAGTACTTC. Protein sequence: CASSLIPDSAYEQYF.